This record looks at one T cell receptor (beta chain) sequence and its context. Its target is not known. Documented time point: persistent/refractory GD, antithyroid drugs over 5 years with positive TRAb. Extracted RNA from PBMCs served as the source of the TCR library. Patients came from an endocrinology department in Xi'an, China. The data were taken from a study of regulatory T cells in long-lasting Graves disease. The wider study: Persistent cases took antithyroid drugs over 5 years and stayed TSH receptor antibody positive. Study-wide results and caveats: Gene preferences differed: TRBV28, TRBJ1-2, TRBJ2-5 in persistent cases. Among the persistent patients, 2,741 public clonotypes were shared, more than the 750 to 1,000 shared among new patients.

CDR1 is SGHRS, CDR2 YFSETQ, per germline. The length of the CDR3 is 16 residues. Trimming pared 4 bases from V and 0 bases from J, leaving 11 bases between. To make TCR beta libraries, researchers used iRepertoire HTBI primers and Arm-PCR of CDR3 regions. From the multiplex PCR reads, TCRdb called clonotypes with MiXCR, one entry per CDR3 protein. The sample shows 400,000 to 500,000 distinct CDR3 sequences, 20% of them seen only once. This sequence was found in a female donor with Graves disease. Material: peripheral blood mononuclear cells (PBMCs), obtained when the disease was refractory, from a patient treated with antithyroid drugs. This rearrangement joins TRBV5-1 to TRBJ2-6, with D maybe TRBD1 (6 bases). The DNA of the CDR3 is TGCGCCAGCAGCCTATTGACAGGCTCTGGGGCCAACGTCCTGACTTTC. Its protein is CASSLLTGSGANVLTF. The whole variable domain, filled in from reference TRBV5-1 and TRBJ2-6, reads KAGVTQTPRYLIKTRGQQVTLSCSPISGHRSVSWYQQTPGQGLQFLFEYFSETQRNKGNFPGRFSGRQFSNSRSEMNVSTLELGDSALYLCASSLLTGSGANVLTFGAGSRLTVL.